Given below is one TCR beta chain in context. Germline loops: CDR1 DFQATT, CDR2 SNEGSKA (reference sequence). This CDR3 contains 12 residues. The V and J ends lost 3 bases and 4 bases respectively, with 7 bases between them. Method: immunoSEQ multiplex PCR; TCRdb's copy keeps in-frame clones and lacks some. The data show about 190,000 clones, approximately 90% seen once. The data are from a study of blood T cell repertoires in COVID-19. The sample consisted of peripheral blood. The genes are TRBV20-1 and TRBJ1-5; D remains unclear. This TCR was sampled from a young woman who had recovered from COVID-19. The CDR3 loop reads CSASWQNQPQHF. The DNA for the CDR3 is TGCAGTGCTAGTTGGCAAAATCAGCCCCAGCATTTT.